This T cell receptor (beta chain) was profiled in a study of radiation and T cells in renal cell carcinoma. The study's findings and limits: In blood, top tumor clones expanded by 2 weeks, shrinking by 4. Pretreatment tumor biopsies were lacking, so baseline clonotypes are unknown.

Time point meaning: baseline pretreatment blood. The treatment was: 15 Gy SBRT to primary tumor, nephrectomy 4 weeks later. The tumor was a clear cell renal cell carcinoma. To note about this clone: Its antigen is unknown. Other DNA sequences in the sample encode the same CDR3.

Here immunoSEQ multiplex PCR was the method, and the copy in TCRdb shows in-frame clones only, minus some. Altogether 130,000 or so clones are present, 75% to 90% being singletons, with the ten largest covering roughly 25%. V lost 2 bases to trimming and J lost 4 bases, with 12 bases between them. The CDR3 contains 14 residues. Germline V gives CDR1 SGDLS, CDR2 YYNGEE. The clonotype originates from a woman aged 45-59 years with renal cell carcinoma. The chain is built from TRBV9 and TRBJ2-5; a possible D gene is TRBD2 (6 bases). The sample here was blood, taken from a patient whose treatment included radiotherapy and nephrectomy. CDR3 sequence: CASSVGGMAETQYF. In nucleotides, the CDR3 is TGTGCCAGCAGCGTTGGAGGGATGGCAGAGACCCAGTACTTC.